This is a list of T cell receptor beta chains from one sample in a study of shared clonotypes between healthy human individuals. Profiled with immunoSEQ multiplex PCR; TCRdb holds only in-frame clones, not every one. The data show about 2 million clones, with approximately 95% seen just once and 0.13% held by the top ten. Input material: naive CD4+ T cells sorted from blood. All receptors come from a man younger than 30 in good health. CDR3s include the opening cysteine and the closing phenylalanine or tryptophan. Each record gives: V gene, J gene, D gene, clone size, CDR3 protein, CDR3 DNA. The D gene is left open where the match is weak. For some rows the clone size is stated as once, few or many, or as a class when expanded; others skip it.

>TRBV5-1|TRBJ2-2|.|.
CASSLNTGELFF
TGCGCCAGCAGCCTGAACACCGGGGAGCTGTTTTTT
>TRBV5-1|TRBJ2-5|TRBD2|.
CASSLESASGETQYF
TGCGCCAGCAGCTTGGAGTCGGCTAGCGGGGAGACCCAGTACTTC
>TRBV4-1|TRBJ2-5|.|once
CASSQVRVETQYF
TGCGCCAGCAGCCAAGTCAGGGTAGAGACCCAGTACTTC
>TRBV27|TRBJ1-4|.|many
CASSPRWNEKLFF
TGTGCCAGCAGTCCCAGATGGAATGAAAAACTGTTTTTT
>TRBV30|TRBJ2-7|TRBD1|.
CAWRPTGASYEQYF
TGTGCCTGGAGACCGACAGGGGCCTCCTACGAGCAGTACTTC
>TRBV4-1|TRBJ2-7|TRBD1|.
CASSRDRETYEQYF
TGCGCCAGCAGCCGGGACAGGGAAACCTACGAGCAGTACTTC
>TRBV4-2|TRBJ2-5|.|.
CASSQGPTAQETQYF
TGTGCCAGCAGCCAAGGCCCCACAGCACAAGAGACCCAGTACTTC
>TRBV30|TRBJ1-5|TRBD1|.
CAWSGGTGTTNQPQHF
TGTGCCTGGAGTGGGGGGACAGGGACGACTAATCAGCCCCAGCATTTT
>TRBV2|TRBJ2-1|TRBD2|.
CASSEAGTSVHEQFF
TGTGCCAGCAGTGAAGCCGGGACTAGTGTGCATGAGCAGTTCTTC
>TRBV6-1|TRBJ1-4|TRBD1|.
CASDRTGANNEKLFF
TGTGCCAGCGATAGGACAGGGGCCAATAATGAAAAACTGTTTTTT
>TRBV6-4|TRBJ2-1|TRBD1|once
CASSLDRTSYNEQFF
TGTGCCAGCAGTCTGGACAGGACCTCCTACAATGAGCAGTTCTTC
>TRBV5-4|TRBJ2-5|.|.
CASSSAESFPQETQYF
TGTGCCAGCAGCTCTGCGGAGAGCTTCCCACAAGAGACCCAGTACTTC
>TRBV18|TRBJ2-2|.|once
CASSPTSGAGELFF
TGTGCCAGCTCACCAACCTCAGGGGCCGGGGAGCTGTTTTTT
>TRBV18|TRBJ1-5|.|.
CASSPGANQPQHF
TGTGCCAGCTCGCCCGGGGCCAATCAGCCCCAGCATTTT
>TRBV29-1|TRBJ2-1|.|.
CSAAAGYNEQFF
TGCAGCGCCGCGGCGGGATACAATGAGCAGTTCTTC
>TRBV19|TRBJ1-1|.|.
CATWGGWYTEAFF
TGTGCCACCTGGGGTGGGTGGTACACTGAAGCTTTCTTT
>TRBV29-1|TRBJ2-1|.|.
CSVETFTRAYNEQFF
TGCAGCGTTGAAACCTTCACTAGGGCCTACAATGAGCAGTTCTTC
>TRBV9|TRBJ2-3|.|.
CASSVGSGGDTQYF
TGTGCCAGCAGCGTAGGTAGCGGTGGGGATACGCAGTATTTT
>TRBV7-6|TRBJ2-1|.|.
CASSLAHRQAYNEQFF
TGTGCCAGCAGCTTAGCGCACCGCCAGGCTTACAATGAGCAGTTCTTC
>TRBV2|TRBJ2-3|TRBD1|.
CASSELGQGADTQYF
TGTGCCAGCAGTGAGCTGGGACAGGGAGCAGATACGCAGTATTTT
>TRBV7-9|TRBJ1-1|.|.
CASSPPSGRTEAFF
TGTGCCAGCAGCCCGCCCTCGGGACGGACTGAAGCTTTCTTT
>TRBV7-2|TRBJ2-3|.|.
CASSLVSGVTDTQYF
TGTGCCAGCAGCTTAGTTTCGGGAGTCACAGATACGCAGTATTTT
>TRBV6-1|TRBJ2-4|.|.
CASSGSVLAKNIQYF
TGTGCCAGCAGTGGCAGCGTATTAGCCAAAAACATTCAGTACTTC
>TRBV29-1|TRBJ2-3|.|once
CSARATGRTDTQYF
TGCAGCGCCAGGGCGACAGGACGCACAGATACGCAGTATTTT
>TRBV13|TRBJ1-1|TRBD1|many
CASELWTGGLTEAFF
TGTGCCAGCGAACTATGGACAGGGGGATTGACTGAAGCTTTCTTT
>TRBV12-2|TRBJ2-2|.|.
CASRLTLSNTGELFF
TGTGCAAGTCGCCTTACCCTATCGAACACCGGGGAGCTGTTTTTT
>TRBV6-1|TRBJ2-7|.|.
CASRAGTGTYEQYF
TGTGCCAGCAGAGCCGGGACTGGTACCTACGAGCAGTACTTC
>TRBV30|TRBJ1-4|.|.
CAWSVQGGEKLFF
TGTGCCTGGAGTGTACAGGGTGGAGAAAAACTGTTTTTT
>TRBV14|TRBJ1-2|.|.
CASSQGTYYGYTF
TGTGCCAGCAGCCAAGGGACATACTATGGCTACACCTTC
>TRBV4-1|TRBJ2-7|TRBD1|.
CASSQGQPYEQYF
TGCGCCAGCAGCCAGGGACAGCCCTACGAGCAGTACTTC
>TRBV2|TRBJ2-7|TRBD1|.
CASRTSGTGVYEQYF
TGTGCCAGCAGGACTTCCGGGACAGGAGTCTACGAGCAGTACTTC
>TRBV19|TRBJ1-1|.|.
CASSMDIYTEAFF
TGTGCCAGTAGTATGGATATTTACACTGAAGCTTTCTTT
>TRBV5-4|TRBJ1-2|TRBD1|.
CASSPGGTAYGYTF
TGTGCCAGCAGCCCCGGGGGGACAGCCTATGGCTACACCTTC
>TRBV2|TRBJ2-2|.|.
CASRGQGSGELFF
TGTGCCAGCAGGGGTCAGGGGTCCGGGGAGCTGTTTTTT
>TRBV28|TRBJ1-5|TRBD1|once
CASSSGGAGNQPQHF
TGTGCCAGCAGTTCAGGGGGGGCGGGCAATCAGCCCCAGCATTTT
>TRBV30|TRBJ1-1|.|.
CAWSVAGPTEAFF
TGTGCCTGGAGTGTCGCCGGGCCCACTGAAGCTTTCTTT
>TRBV5-1|TRBJ2-3|TRBD1|.
CASSFTGVSSDTQYF
TGCGCCAGCAGCTTCACAGGGGTAAGCTCAGATACGCAGTATTTT
>TRBV19|TRBJ2-3|.|.
CASSMGGTDTQYF
TGTGCCAGTAGTATGGGTGGGACAGATACGCAGTATTTT
>TRBV10-1|TRBJ2-3|TRBD2|.
CASSRGASGGPSSTDTQYF
TGCGCCAGCAGTCGCGGGGCTAGCGGGGGCCCGTCTAGCACAGATACGCAGTATTTT
>TRBV6-1|TRBJ2-1|TRBD1|once
CASTNTGDPFNEQFF
TGTGCCAGCACCAACACAGGGGACCCTTTTAATGAGCAGTTCTTC
>TRBV4-1|TRBJ1-2|.|.
CASSLAGPANYGYTF
TGCGCCAGCAGCCTCGCGGGGCCCGCTAACTATGGCTACACCTTC